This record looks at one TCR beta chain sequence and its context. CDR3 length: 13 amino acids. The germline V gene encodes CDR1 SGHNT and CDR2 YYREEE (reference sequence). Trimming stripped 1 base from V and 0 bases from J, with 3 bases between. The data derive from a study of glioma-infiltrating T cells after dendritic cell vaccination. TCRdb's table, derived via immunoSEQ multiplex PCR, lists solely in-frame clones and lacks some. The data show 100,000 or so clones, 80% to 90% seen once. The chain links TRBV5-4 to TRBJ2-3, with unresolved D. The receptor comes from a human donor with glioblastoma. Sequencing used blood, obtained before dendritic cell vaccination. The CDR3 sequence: CASSLTSTDTQYF. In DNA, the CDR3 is TGTGCCAGCAGCTTGACAAGCACAGATACGCAGTATTTT.